One sample yielded the 27 T cell receptor beta chains listed below, sequenced in a study of human T cells and chemical hapten exposure. In TCRdb, the RACE reads were re-called with MiXCR into one record per CDR3 protein. The sample has more than 95,000 distinct CDR3 sequences, roughly a quarter seen once. Specified time point: patch test 3, about 24 weeks after DPC sensitization. Treatment described: therapeutic diphenylcyclopropenone sensitization with weekly scalp DPC. The sequences come from whole blood, collected in connection with sensitization to the hapten diphenylcyclopropenone (DPC). These TCRs come from a man between 40 and 49 years old with alopecia areata. Some clones in this sample may be carry-over from other donors' samples.

The chain uses TRBV6-5 and TRBJ1-3; 7 bases are shared with TRBD1. The CDR3 is 15 amino acids. V dropped 5 bases and J dropped 4; count of bases not matched to a gene: 8. Germline lookup yields CDR1 MNHEY and CDR2 SVGAGI. CDR3 bases: TGTGCCAGCAGTCGAGGGGGCGCCTCCGGAAACACCATATATTTT. Translating it yields CASSRGGASGNTIYF.

This chain uses TRBV5-5 with TRBJ2-7, with D uncertain. The CDR3 runs to 15 residues. Germline V lookup: CDR1 SGHKS, CDR2 YYEKEE (reference sequence). V was cut by 0 bases and J by 0 bases, with 10 bases left in between. CDR3 DNA sequence: TGTGCCAGCAGCTTGGCCGGCAGGAACTCCTACGAGCAGTACTTC. Amino acids: CASSLAGRNSYEQYF.

This clonotype was counted only a few times. The rearrangement joins TRBV29-1 to TRBJ2-5; D not resolved. This CDR3 comprises 16 residues. Germline-derived CDR1 and CDR2 are SQVTM and ANQGSEA. V dropped 3 bases and J dropped 6 bases, with 23 bases sitting between them. The CDR3 DNA reads as TGCAGCGTTGACTTTGAAAAGGCACCGGAACCCCAGACCCAGTACTTC. Protein product: CSVDFEKAPEPQTQYF.

The CDR3 bases are TGTGCCAGCGGACGACAGGGCAATCAGCCCCAGCATTTT. As protein: CASGRQGNQPQHF. The chain combines TRBV6-5 with TRBJ1-5; D is possibly TRBD1 (6 bases). V lost 8 bases, J lost 2 bases, and 10 bases lay in between. CDR1 is MNHEY, CDR2 SVGAGI, per germline. This CDR3 has 13 amino acids.

This chain joins TRBV20-1 and TRBJ2-3, with unresolved D. Germline V gene sequence: CDR1 DFQATT, CDR2 SNEGSKA (reference sequence). Trimming took off 6 bases at V and 2 bases at J, with 24 bases between the two ends. The CDR3 loop spans 17 amino acids. The CDR3 loop reads CSAQSEVSVNPTDTQYF. The CDR3 region has the DNA TGCAGTGCCCAAAGTGAAGTCTCCGTAAACCCCACAGATACGCAGTATTTT.

The rearrangement links TRBV9 to TRBJ2-7; 7 bases are shared with TRBD2. Germline CDR1 reads SGDLS; CDR2 reads YYNGEE. The CDR3 has 16 residues. The V gene end was trimmed by 4 bases and the J gene end by 2 bases; junction bases not matched to a gene: 12. CDR3 bases: TGTGCCAGCAGCCCCCTCGGCTCGGGAGGTGCCTACGAGCAGTACTTC. It yields the protein CASSPLGSGGAYEQYF.

This clonotype was observed many times. This chain joins TRBV28 and TRBJ2-7; D gene uncertain. This CDR3 spans 14 amino acids. Trimming pared 5 bases from V and 0 bases from J, leaving 11 bases between. The germline gives CDR1 MDHEN, CDR2 SYDVKM. For the CDR3, the DNA is TGTGCCAGCAGTCCCCACGGTAGCTCCTACGAGCAGTACTTC. This sequence encodes CASSPHGSSYEQYF.

The genes are TRBV20-1 and TRBJ1-3; D is ambiguous. This CDR3 is 12 amino acids long. The V end was cut by 6 bases, the J end by 4 bases, with 10 bases between. Germline V gives CDR1 DFQATT, CDR2 SNEGSKA (reference sequence). CDR3 bases: TGCAGTGCCCCGGACCCCGGAAACACCATATATTTT. It yields the protein CSAPDPGNTIYF.

This clonotype was seen many times. The chain couples TRBV13 to TRBJ2-3; TRBD1 matches 7 bases. Germline V CDR1 and CDR2: PRHDT, FYEKMQ (reference sequence). The J segment lost 1 base and the V segment lost 0 bases, leaving 1 base of the junction unmatched. This CDR3 has 15 residues. CDR3 bases: TGTGCCAGCAGCTTAGGTACAGGGGGCACAGATACGCAGTATTTT. This translates into CASSLGTGGTDTQYF.

The chain is built from TRBV5-1 and TRBJ2-1; unclear D gene. Germline V gives CDR1 SGHRS, CDR2 YFSETQ. Trimming left V 2 bases short and J 6 bases short, with 6 bases between. There are 12 residues in the CDR3. The CDR3 reads CASSFSRNEQFF. The CDR3 DNA is TGCGCCAGCAGCTTTAGTCGCAATGAGCAGTTCTTC.

This clonotype has just a few counts. The rearrangement joins TRBV7-9 to TRBJ2-3; possibly TRBD1 or TRBD2 for D (5 bases each). Trimming shortened V by 5 bases and J by 4 bases, and 13 bases separated the two germline ends. Germline CDR1 and CDR2: SEHNR and FQNEAQ (reference sequence). This CDR3 comprises 14 residues. CDR3 in DNA: TGTGCCAGCAGCGGGACGGGGCGTGCAGATACGCAGTATTTT. Its translation is CASSGTGRADTQYF. Based on the CDR3 plus reference TRBV7-9 and TRBJ2-3, the full variable domain is DTGVSQNPRHKITKRGQNVTFRCDPISEHNRLYWYRQTLGQGPEFLTYFQNEAQLEKSRLLSDRFSAERPKGSFSTLEIQRTEQGDSAMYLCASSGTGRADTQYFGPGTRLTVL.

This clonotype has only a few counts. The chain is built from TRBV5-5 and TRBJ1-1; 7 bases align to TRBD1. The CDR3 has 12 residues. The germline gives CDR1 SGHKS, CDR2 YYEKEE (reference sequence). J gave up 11 bases and V 4 bases, and 8 bases lay outside the gene matches. CDR3 sequence: CASSLNRGHAFF. The CDR3 DNA reads TGTGCCAGCAGCCTTAACAGGGGACACGCTTTCTTT.

The chain uses TRBV14 and TRBJ2-1, with TRBD2 identical over 12 bases. The CDR3 runs to 17 residues. J was trimmed by 5 bases and V by 2 bases; bases with no gene match: 7. The V gene's germline CDR1 is SGHDN and CDR2 FVKESK. In DNA form, the CDR3 reads TGTGCCAGCAGCCAACCCACGTGGACTAGCGGGAACAATGAGCAGTTCTTC. Translating it yields CASSQPTWTSGNNEQFF.

The chain couples TRBV20-1 to TRBJ1-1; 8 bases are shared with TRBD1. Germline trimming cut 4 bases from V and 3 bases from J; bases unmatched to any gene: 7. CDR3 length: 14 amino acids. Germline lookup yields CDR1 DFQATT and CDR2 SNEGSKA (reference sequence). In DNA form, the CDR3 reads TGCAGTGCTACAGACAGGGGATGGGACACTGAAGCTTTCTTT. Amino acid sequence: CSATDRGWDTEAFF.

The chain has TRBV28 and TRBJ2-7; the D is unclear. The germline V gene has CDR1 MDHEN and CDR2 SYDVKM. The CDR3 spans 13 residues. V lost 7 bases and J lost 6, with 16 bases in between. For the CDR3, the DNA is TGTGCCAGCACCAAAAGCAGATACAGCGAGCAGTACTTC. This translates into CASTKSRYSEQYF.

The chain has TRBV5-4 and TRBJ1-4; 7 bases are a match to TRBD1. The CDR3 has 15 residues. V lost 4 bases, J lost 5 bases, and 8 bases stayed unmatched. From germline, CDR1 is SGHNT and CDR2 YYREEE (reference sequence). The CDR3 nucleotides read TGTGCCAGCAGCGAAAGAACAGGGGAAAATGAAAAACTGTTTTTT. This codes for CASSERTGENEKLFF.

There are a few counts of this clonotype. CDR3 DNA: TGTGCCAGCAGTTACAGACTCCAGGGCAGATACGAGCAGTACTTC. Protein sequence: CASSYRLQGRYEQYF. J is TRBJ2-7 and V is TRBV12-3 or TRBV12-4, with a weak D call TRBD1 (5 bases). This CDR3 region has 15 residues. Trimming cost V 4 bases and J 4 bases, with 17 bases left between them.

The chain has TRBV28 and TRBJ1-6; TRBD1 aligns across 7 bases. Germline assignment: CDR1 MDHEN and CDR2 SYDVKM. This CDR3 contains 15 residues. Germline trimming cut 10 bases from V and 5 bases from J; bases unmatched to any gene: 11. The CDR3 reads CATRGGRPNNSPLHF. The CDR3 DNA reads TGTGCCACCAGGGGGGGGCGACCCAATAATTCACCCCTCCACTTT.

The chain carries TRBV10-3 and TRBJ2-1; D gene uncertain. This CDR3 comprises 14 residues. Germline V gene data show CDR1 as ENHRY and CDR2 as SYGVKD. V was pared by 10 bases and J by 3 bases, with 16 bases between. CDR3 region: CATNGQTDYNEQFF. DNA of the CDR3: TGTGCCACCAATGGGCAGACTGACTACAATGAGCAGTTCTTC.

The chain carries TRBV12-3 or TRBV12-4 and TRBJ1-5; no clear D gene. V was cut by 8 bases and J by 0 bases, with 11 bases left in between. This CDR3 region has 14 residues. The CDR3 nucleotides are TGTGCCAGCTCACCCACCGGTAGCAATCAGCCCCAGCATTTT. Translation gives CASSPTGSNQPQHF.

This chain uses TRBV6-6 with TRBJ2-5, with TRBD2 identical over 11 bases. Losses at the gene ends were 6 bases for V and 2 bases for J; bases not matched to a gene: 5. The CDR3 covers 15 residues. Germline loops: CDR1 MNHNY, CDR2 SVGAGI (reference sequence). This CDR3 reads CASRQLAGEQETQYF. The CDR3 DNA reads TGTGCCAGCAGGCAACTAGCGGGAGAACAAGAGACCCAGTACTTC.

The J gene is TRBJ1-1, the V gene TRBV7-9; D may be TRBD1 (5 bases). Germline V gene sequence: CDR1 SEHNR, CDR2 FQNEAQ (reference sequence). This CDR3 region has 14 residues. Trimming left V 2 bases short and J 5 bases short, with 12 bases between. The CDR3 protein is CASSLQGGRTEAFF. DNA for the CDR3: TGTGCCAGCAGCTTACAGGGCGGTAGGACTGAAGCTTTCTTT.

The chain is built from TRBV12-3 or TRBV12-4 and TRBJ2-1; D perhaps matches TRBD2 (5 bases). V gave up 1 base and J gave up 8 bases, with 9 bases separating them. The CDR3 has 13 amino acids. CDR3 sequence reads: CASSLGQADEQFF. CDR3 nucleotides: TGTGCCAGCAGTTTAGGGCAAGCGGATGAGCAGTTCTTC.

The V call is TRBV10-3, the J call TRBJ2-3, with 7 bases that match TRBD1. Trimming cost V 8 bases and J 5 bases; bases outside gene matches: 1. Germline CDR1 ENHRY, CDR2 SYGVKD. The length of the CDR3 is 11 residues. The CDR3 region is CAIGDRDTQYF. DNA of the CDR3: TGTGCCATCGGGGACAGAGATACGCAGTATTTT.

There are a few counts of this clonotype. The rearrangement uses TRBV3-1 and TRBJ2-1; tentative D call: TRBD1 (6 bases). Trimming removed 5 bases from V and 5 bases from J, with 16 bases in between. CDR1 and CDR2 (germline): LGHDT, YNNKEL (reference sequence). The CDR3 length is 15 residues. The CDR3 loop reads CASSSSGAGDNEQFF. As DNA, the CDR3 is TGTGCCAGCAGCTCAAGTGGGGCAGGGGACAATGAGCAGTTCTTC.

This clonotype came up a few times. The chain couples TRBV7-2 to TRBJ2-1; D possibly corresponds to TRBD2 (5 bases). CDR1 SGHTA and CDR2 FQGNSA come from the germline V gene. The CDR3 totals 18 residues. With 5 bases removed from V and 5 bases from J, the gap between germline ends came to 25 bases. In DNA, the CDR3 is TGTGCCAGCAGCCTAGAGGGTCCGCTAGCCCAAGCTAACAATGAGCAGTTCTTC. This sequence encodes CASSLEGPLAQANNEQFF.

This clonotype was found a few times. The chain combines TRBV6-2 or TRBV6-3 with TRBJ2-1; no reliable D call. The V end was cut by 7 bases, the J end by 9 bases, with 19 bases between. The germline V gene has CDR1 MNHEY and CDR2 SVGEGT. This CDR3 has 14 amino acids. CDR3 sequence (DNA): TGTGCCAGCAACCTACGACTGAGTTCCCCTGAGCAGTTCTTC. This codes for CASNLRLSSPEQFF.